The entry that follows covers one TCR beta chain sequence. Which antigen it targets is not known. No much larger clone exists at a distance of one base, and base qualities are not known. Enrolling through a virtual design, the prospective study's participants ranged in age from roughly 18 to 90 years and lived across approximately 25 United States geographic areas. To assign participants to cohorts, the prospective study relied on clinical history that participants themselves reported in a screening survey and a study questionnaire. Exposed participants had been in contact, within 2 weeks of entering the study, with a person who had a PCR-confirmed or clinician-diagnosed case of COVID-19. In the prospective study, whole blood, serum and a nasopharyngeal or oropharyngeal swab were collected from each participant by mobile phlebotomists. Prospective study participants could optionally give additional blood draws and questionnaires over a roughly 2-month period. Before DNA extraction, prospective study blood samples were shipped either frozen or at room temperature.

The data originate from a study of blood T cell repertoires in COVID-19 (TCRdb year 2020). In terms of the full investigation: Samples from collaborators originated in the United States, Italy and Spain and spanned both the acute and convalescent phases of COVID-19. The repertoires were made available in a free public database intended to serve as a resource for research on the immune response to SARS-CoV-2. The samples were drawn from two sources: the first 160 participants of the ongoing ImmuneRACE study, and 1,200 or so subjects contributed by 6 global collaborators. The prospective study material was composed of cDNA or gDNA derived from T cells, B-cell-depleted T cells, or PBMCs. Where available, HLA class I and class II types were obtained from metadata supplied by the sample provider rather than from assay-based typing. Deeply sampled blood TCRbeta repertoires from subjects exposed to, actively infected with, or recovered from COVID-19 were included in the dataset. Nearly every sample came with metadata listing a de-identified subject ID, COVID-19 status, age in years and sex. Results the study describes overall, beyond this receptor: The amount of clinical and demographic metadata varied by source and participant and was provided uncurated.

V is clipped by 4 bases and J by 0 bases, and the sequence between their germline boundaries is 10 bases long. The CDR3 runs 14 amino acids, cysteine and phenylalanine included. The only DNA kept is the CDR3, 42 bases in frame from the first base. The germline V gene yields SQVTM for CDR1 and ANQGSEA for CDR2. TCRbeta CDR3 regions were amplified from genomic DNA by means of the immunoSEQ Assay, a bias-controlled multiplex PCR. Under the source paper's analysis protocol: The number of nucleated cells in each sample was estimated from the amplification of reference gene primers within the assay. To quantify the absolute abundance of each unique TCRbeta CDR3 rearrangement, sequence reads were collapsed and filtered. For each sample, productive Simpson clonality was calculated by taking the square root of Simpson's diversity index across productive rearrangements. The table comes from immuneACCESS by way of TCRdb, which keeps in-frame sequences with V and J called. Part of the clones is missing from these tables; in studies checked, under half for an unresolved V gene and the rest for unknown reasons. V, J and clone size are taken as reported in that table, and D and trimming were inferred from the DNA itself. In this sample the table shows about 140,000 clones, 84% of which occur a single time. Jointly, the top ten make up 1.5% to 2% of the sample.

The sequence was obtained from a woman in her late teens or twenties who had been exposed to COVID-19. The chain employs TRBV29-1 and TRBJ1-3; TRBD1 could be the D gene, as 6 bases match. Sequencing was done on a sample of PBMCs or T cells enriched from blood (not recorded which). The bases read TGCAGCGTTGTAAGGGGGTCCTCTGGAAACACCATATATTTT. It encodes CSVVRGSSGNTIYF.